These T cell receptor beta chains were read from a single sample in a study of blood T cell repertoires in COVID-19. Generated by immunoSEQ multiplex PCR, the TCRdb table keeps only in-frame clones and is missing some. This table has 220,000 or so clones, around three quarters appearing once. Sequenced: peripheral blood. All receptors come from a woman in her 70s with acute or convalescent COVID-19. The conserved cysteine and the conserved F or W are not part of the CDR3 here. Each record gives: clone size, V gene, CDR3 protein. For some rows the clone size is stated as once, few or many, or as a class when expanded; others skip it.

clone size: few; V gene: TRBV30; CDR3 protein: AWSLAEYNEQF
clone size: .; V gene: TRBV5-1; CDR3 protein: ASSLGPGRDSNTGELF
clone size: .; V gene: TRBV9; CDR3 protein: ASSAQGPGDSPLH
clone size: few; V gene: TRBV4-1; CDR3 protein: ASSPLAGADNEKLF
clone size: .; V gene: TRBV5-1; CDR3 protein: ASSLATSRFAENIQY
clone size: .; V gene: TRBV28; CDR3 protein: ASLSGGLATDTQY
clone size: .; V gene: TRBV18; CDR3 protein: ASSGTSGRDEQF
clone size: .; V gene: TRBV5-1; CDR3 protein: ASSFGVGGPYEQY
clone size: .; V gene: TRBV2; CDR3 protein: ASSEAGLGGSEQY
clone size: .; V gene: TRBV28; CDR3 protein: ASSQPGFYQPQH
clone size: .; V gene: TRBV9; CDR3 protein: ASSVGGRGGEQY
clone size: .; V gene: TRBV5-1; CDR3 protein: ASSPTSGNSYNEQF
clone size: few; V gene: TRBV5-1; CDR3 protein: ASSTSGGTGNTIY
clone size: .; V gene: TRBV15; CDR3 protein: ATSGGQAYTGNTIY
clone size: .; V gene: TRBV25-1; CDR3 protein: ASSEPGAEAF
clone size: .; V gene: TRBV7-9; CDR3 protein: ASSTQGMVAF
clone size: .; V gene: TRBV3-1/TRBV3-2; CDR3 protein: ASHGGGLTDTQY
clone size: .; V gene: TRBV5-1; CDR3 protein: ASSLEGGLGETQY
clone size: .; V gene: TRBV3-1/TRBV3-2; CDR3 protein: ASSHSSWNSPLH
clone size: .; V gene: TRBV28; CDR3 protein: ASSYGGGNTGELF
clone size: .; V gene: TRBV5-1; CDR3 protein: ASRPTQPRGNTIY
clone size: .; V gene: TRBV5-4; CDR3 protein: ASSLGSRLTGELF
clone size: .; V gene: TRBV3-1/TRBV3-2; CDR3 protein: ASSQVGGGETQY
clone size: .; V gene: TRBV18; CDR3 protein: ASSDRGSHGYT
clone size: .; V gene: TRBV25-1; CDR3 protein: ASSDLGSSPLH
clone size: .; V gene: TRBV6-6; CDR3 protein: ASSSPDSTIHTEAF
clone size: .; V gene: TRBV20-1; CDR3 protein: SASDRGLTIYGYT
clone size: .; V gene: TRBV19; CDR3 protein: ASSIRRAGGDQPQH
clone size: few; V gene: TRBV10-3; CDR3 protein: AISGRGRGNTIY